This TCR beta chain emerged from a study of T cell changes during pregnancy in multiple sclerosis. Repertoires were generated with immunoSEQ multiplex PCR, while TCRdb's copy carries only in-frame clones and drops some. Among tens of thousands of clones listed, around 89% were seen once. CDR3 length equals 17 residues. This receptor was obtained from a female donor with multiple sclerosis, enrolled in a pregnancy study. Sequencing was performed on CD8+ T cells from peripheral blood mononuclear cells, taken in the first trimester of pregnancy. This chain uses TRBV12-2 with TRBJ1-5; TRBD1, the table's D call, lacks a check against the DNA. TRBV12-2 is listed as a pseudogene. CDR3 region: CASRSRGTGYRNQPQHF. The CDR3 DNA is TGTGCAAGTCGCTCCCGGGGAACAGGGTACAGGAATCAGCCCCAGCATTTT.